The rows below give T cell receptor beta chains drawn from one sample of a study of blood T cell repertoires in COVID-19. Some clones are missing from TCRdb's copy, which holds only in-frame ones; the method was immunoSEQ multiplex PCR. Here the sample spans around 350,000 clones, around 87% being singletons. The specimen sequenced was peripheral blood. The receptors shown here come from a human donor in a cohort sampled during active COVID-19. Both conserved end residues are part of each CDR3. The order of the fields is clone size, J gene, D gene, CDR3 length, V gene, CDR3 protein, CDR3 DNA. A D gene is named only where the DNA matches it firmly. Size is stated for part of the rows, as once, few or many counts, or as a class when the clone is expanded.

>-|TRBJ2-2|TRBD2|17|TRBV19
CASSMGPGLAGAGELFF
TGTGCCAGTAGTATGGGTCCAGGGCTAGCGGGGGCCGGGGAGCTGTTTTTT
>-|TRBJ1-1|-|15|TRBV6-2/TRBV6-3
CASSYGAGVKTEAFF
TGTGCCAGCAGTTACGGTGCGGGGGTGAAGACTGAAGCTTTCTTT
>-|TRBJ1-4|TRBD1|15|TRBV6-5
CASSSRQGTNEKLFF
TGTGCCAGCAGCTCTCGACAGGGAACTAATGAAAAACTGTTTTTT
>once|TRBJ1-1|-|15|TRBV6-5
CASSLHYQGSTEAFF
TGTGCCAGCAGCCTCCACTATCAGGGATCCACTGAAGCTTTCTTT
>-|TRBJ1-5|-|11|TRBV28
CASSFGQPQHF
TGTGCCAGCAGTTTCGGTCAGCCCCAGCATTTT
>-|TRBJ1-4|-|15|TRBV3-1/TRBV3-2
CASSQEAGGVGKLFF
TGTGCCAGCAGCCAAGAGGCGGGGGGCGTCGGGAAACTGTTTTTT
>-|TRBJ1-2|-|14|TRBV19
CASSQASGGYGYTF
TGTGCCAGTAGTCAAGCCTCGGGGGGATATGGCTACACCTTC
>-|TRBJ2-3|-|12|TRBV9
CASSVGGGTQYF
TGTGCCAGCAGCGTAGGTGGCGGTACGCAGTATTTT
>-|TRBJ1-2|TRBD1|14|TRBV28
CASSPLDRGDGYTF
TGTGCCAGCTCCCCCCTAGACAGGGGGGATGGCTACACCTTC
>-|TRBJ1-1|-|13|TRBV11-2
CASSLSPQGEAFF
TGTGCCAGCAGCTTAAGTCCACAGGGTGAAGCTTTCTTT
>-|TRBJ1-1|-|15|TRBV5-1
CASSLGGGANTEAFF
TGCGCCAGCAGCTTGGGCGGGGGCGCGAACACTGAAGCTTTCTTT
>-|TRBJ2-5|-|16|TRBV3-1/TRBV3-2
CASSHESGQGKETQYF
TGTGCCAGCAGCCATGAGTCGGGGCAGGGGAAAGAGACCCAGTACTTC
>-|TRBJ2-7|TRBD2|18|TRBV19
CASSIDGKGSGSSYEQYF
TGTGCCAGTAGTATAGATGGAAAGGGTAGCGGGAGTTCCTACGAGCAGTACTTC
>-|TRBJ1-5|TRBD1|13|TRBV6-5
CASRGQLNQPQHF
TGTGCCAGCAGGGGACAGCTGAATCAGCCCCAGCATTTT